These T cell receptor beta chains were read from a single sample in a study of beta chain features in type 1 diabetes. Libraries were prepared by immunoSEQ multiplex PCR; TCRdb keeps only in-frame clonotypes and omits some of them. Of about 740,000 clones listed, roughly 12% are singletons. What was sequenced was naive CD4+ T cells from blood. The origin of the receptors is a man younger than 35 with type 1 diabetes. The CDR3 runs from the conserved cysteine through the conserved F or W. A D gene is named only where the DNA matches it firmly. Not every row has a clone size; where given, it reads once, few, many or a size class.

abundance: NA; d_gene: NA; v_gene: TRBV28; j_gene: TRBJ2-7; CDR3aa: CASSASSYEQYF; CDR3nt: TGTGCCAGCAGTGCTAGCTCCTACGAGCAGTACTTC
abundance: NA; d_gene: NA; v_gene: TRBV18; j_gene: TRBJ2-1; CDR3aa: CASSPPSLGQKYNEQFF; CDR3nt: TGTGCCAGCTCACCACCCTCGTTAGGACAGAAGTACAATGAGCAGTTCTTC
abundance: few; d_gene: NA; v_gene: TRBV29-1; j_gene: TRBJ1-2; CDR3aa: CSGTENYGYTF; CDR3nt: TGCAGCGGCACAGAGAACTATGGCTACACCTTC
abundance: few; d_gene: NA; v_gene: TRBV7-9; j_gene: TRBJ1-2; CDR3aa: CASGPGTGLTDGYTF; CDR3nt: TGTGCCAGCGGACCCGGAACCGGCCTTACCGATGGCTACACCTTC
abundance: few; d_gene: NA; v_gene: TRBV7-9; j_gene: TRBJ2-1; CDR3aa: CASSLAAGGNEQFF; CDR3nt: TGTGCCAGCAGCTTAGCCGCCGGGGGCAATGAGCAGTTCTTC
abundance: NA; d_gene: TRBD2; v_gene: TRBV29-1; j_gene: TRBJ2-2; CDR3aa: CSVDGASGGTGELFF; CDR3nt: TGCAGCGTGGACGGGGCTAGCGGGGGCACCGGGGAGCTGTTTTTT
abundance: few; d_gene: NA; v_gene: TRBV29-1; j_gene: TRBJ1-3; CDR3aa: CSVFGRLSGNTIYF; CDR3nt: TGCAGCGTTTTTGGGCGACTCTCTGGAAACACCATATATTTT
abundance: NA; d_gene: NA; v_gene: TRBV21-1; j_gene: TRBJ1-4; CDR3aa: CASSKPWTGGGKLFF; CDR3nt: TGTGCCAGCAGCAAACCCTGGACAGGGGGCGGAAAACTGTTTTTT
abundance: NA; d_gene: TRBD1; v_gene: TRBV6-5; j_gene: TRBJ1-2; CDR3aa: CASSRNRDRAGYTF; CDR3nt: TGTGCCAGCAGCAGAAACCGGGACAGGGCTGGCTACACCTTC
abundance: NA; d_gene: NA; v_gene: TRBV29-1; j_gene: TRBJ2-5; CDR3aa: CGGGGGSETQYF; CDR3nt: TGCGGAGGGGGCGGAGGTTCAGAGACCCAGTACTTC
abundance: NA; d_gene: NA; v_gene: TRBV29-1; j_gene: TRBJ1-2; CDR3aa: CSVVPRLAVPNYGYTF; CDR3nt: TGCAGCGTCGTCCCCAGGCTAGCGGTACCTAACTATGGCTACACCTTC
abundance: few; d_gene: NA; v_gene: TRBV6-6; j_gene: TRBJ2-7; CDR3aa: CASSYSTPYEQYF; CDR3nt: TGTGCCAGCAGTTACTCGACTCCCTACGAGCAGTACTTC
abundance: few; d_gene: NA; v_gene: TRBV6-5; j_gene: TRBJ2-7; CDR3aa: CASSYSRGVEPYEQYF; CDR3nt: TGTGCCAGCAGTTACTCAAGGGGAGTTGAACCCTACGAGCAGTACTTC
abundance: few; d_gene: NA; v_gene: TRBV25-1; j_gene: TRBJ2-5; CDR3aa: CASSPLRVETQYF; CDR3nt: TGTGCCAGCAGCCCTTTGAGGGTCGAGACCCAGTACTTC
abundance: NA; d_gene: NA; v_gene: TRBV10-3; j_gene: TRBJ2-5; CDR3aa: CAISEFGGETQYF; CDR3nt: TGTGCCATCAGTGAGTTTGGGGGTGAGACCCAGTACTTC
abundance: once; d_gene: NA; v_gene: TRBV30; j_gene: TRBJ1-1; CDR3aa: CAWSVQDSSEAFF; CDR3nt: TGTGCCTGGAGTGTACAGGACAGCTCAGAAGCTTTCTTT
abundance: NA; d_gene: NA; v_gene: TRBV28; j_gene: TRBJ1-2; CDR3aa: CASSSEAGNYGYTF; CDR3nt: TGTGCCAGCAGTTCCGAGGCGGGGAACTATGGCTACACCTTC
abundance: NA; d_gene: TRBD1; v_gene: TRBV28; j_gene: TRBJ2-7; CDR3aa: CASCTGQGYEQYF; CDR3nt: TGTGCCAGCTGCACCGGACAGGGTTACGAGCAGTACTTC
abundance: NA; d_gene: NA; v_gene: TRBV4-1; j_gene: TRBJ1-5; CDR3aa: CASSRLMGAAGQPQHF; CDR3nt: TGCGCCAGCAGCCGACTGATGGGGGCAGCGGGTCAGCCCCAGCATTTT
abundance: few; d_gene: NA; v_gene: TRBV2; j_gene: TRBJ2-5; CDR3aa: CASSDKIGPLGTQYF; CDR3nt: TGTGCCAGCAGTGATAAGATTGGGCCTCTGGGGACCCAGTACTTC
abundance: few; d_gene: TRBD1; v_gene: TRBV5-1; j_gene: TRBJ2-5; CDR3aa: CASSLAQGTQETQYF; CDR3nt: TGCGCCAGCAGCTTGGCACAGGGGACACAAGAGACCCAGTACTTC
abundance: NA; d_gene: TRBD1; v_gene: TRBV4-1; j_gene: TRBJ1-5; CDR3aa: CASSRNRGQNQPQHF; CDR3nt: TGCGCCAGCAGCCGCAACAGGGGGCAGAATCAGCCCCAGCATTTT
abundance: few; d_gene: NA; v_gene: TRBV30; j_gene: TRBJ2-7; CDR3aa: CAWSQGTPYEQYF; CDR3nt: TGTGCCTGGAGTCAGGGGACACCTTACGAGCAGTACTTC
abundance: NA; d_gene: NA; v_gene: TRBV9; j_gene: TRBJ2-5; CDR3aa: CASSVVGGGQETQYF; CDR3nt: TGTGCCAGCAGCGTAGTAGGTGGAGGACAAGAGACCCAGTACTTC
abundance: NA; d_gene: NA; v_gene: TRBV6-5; j_gene: TRBJ2-5; CDR3aa: CATLGREGETQYF; CDR3nt: TGTGCCACCCTGGGGAGAGAAGGGGAGACCCAGTACTTC
abundance: NA; d_gene: NA; v_gene: TRBV7-9; j_gene: TRBJ1-2; CDR3aa: CASSLGEQNYGYTF; CDR3nt: TGTGCCAGCAGCTTAGGCGAGCAGAACTATGGCTACACCTTC
abundance: NA; d_gene: NA; v_gene: TRBV7-2; j_gene: TRBJ1-1; CDR3aa: CASSLNWGTEAFF; CDR3nt: TGTGCCAGCAGCTTAAACTGGGGGACTGAAGCTTTCTTT
abundance: NA; d_gene: NA; v_gene: TRBV13; j_gene: TRBJ1-1; CDR3aa: CASSLRTGLNTEAFF; CDR3nt: TGTGCCAGCAGCTTAAGGACGGGATTGAACACTGAAGCTTTCTTT
abundance: NA; d_gene: TRBD1; v_gene: TRBV7-6; j_gene: TRBJ2-7; CDR3aa: CASSLDRGLREQYF; CDR3nt: TGTGCCAGCAGCTTAGACAGGGGGCTTCGGGAGCAGTACTTC
abundance: NA; d_gene: TRBD1; v_gene: TRBV15; j_gene: TRBJ2-5; CDR3aa: CATSPGQGGDETQYF; CDR3nt: TGTGCCACCAGCCCGGGACAGGGAGGAGATGAGACCCAGTACTTC
abundance: NA; d_gene: TRBD1; v_gene: TRBV28; j_gene: TRBJ1-2; CDR3aa: CASTVRTGGRSYGYTF; CDR3nt: TGTGCCTCCACGGTCCGAACAGGGGGTCGAAGCTATGGCTACACCTTC
abundance: NA; d_gene: TRBD1; v_gene: TRBV25-1; j_gene: TRBJ1-5; CDR3aa: CASSGTGGQPQHF; CDR3nt: TGTGCCAGCAGTGGGACAGGGGGCCAGCCCCAGCATTTT
abundance: NA; d_gene: TRBD2; v_gene: TRBV18; j_gene: TRBJ2-7; CDR3aa: CASSSLGGAVDEQYF; CDR3nt: TGTGCCAGCTCATCTCTGGGAGGGGCAGTGGACGAGCAGTACTTC
abundance: NA; d_gene: TRBD1; v_gene: TRBV7-8; j_gene: TRBJ2-7; CDR3aa: CASSLLQGTYEQYF; CDR3nt: TGTGCCAGCAGCTTACTACAGGGGACCTACGAGCAGTACTTC
abundance: NA; d_gene: NA; v_gene: TRBV28; j_gene: TRBJ1-1; CDR3aa: CASSSGSFLAFF; CDR3nt: TGTGCCAGCAGTTCTGGGTCCTTCTTGGCTTTCTTT
abundance: few; d_gene: NA; v_gene: TRBV28; j_gene: TRBJ2-7; CDR3aa: CASGQVTGHPYEQYF; CDR3nt: TGTGCCAGCGGGCAGGTTACTGGACATCCCTACGAGCAGTACTTC
abundance: NA; d_gene: TRBD1; v_gene: TRBV7-6; j_gene: TRBJ1-1; CDR3aa: CASSLPPDRVNSAAFF; CDR3nt: TGTGCCAGCAGCCTTCCCCCGGACAGGGTAAATAGCGCAGCTTTCTTT
abundance: few; d_gene: NA; v_gene: TRBV6-1; j_gene: TRBJ2-2; CDR3aa: CASSQRGRDTGELFF; CDR3nt: TGTGCCAGCAGCCAGAGGGGTCGGGACACCGGGGAGCTGTTTTTT
abundance: NA; d_gene: NA; v_gene: TRBV7-2; j_gene: TRBJ2-5; CDR3aa: CASSFRPMGVGTQYF; CDR3nt: TGTGCCAGCAGTTTTCGGCCTATGGGGGTCGGGACCCAGTACTTC
abundance: few; d_gene: NA; v_gene: TRBV7-6; j_gene: TRBJ2-5; CDR3aa: CASSSPLTRVWGETQYF; CDR3nt: TGTGCCAGCAGCTCTCCGCTAACTAGGGTTTGGGGGGAGACCCAGTACTTC
abundance: NA; d_gene: NA; v_gene: TRBV4-1; j_gene: TRBJ1-5; CDR3aa: CASSQEGSKNNQPQHF; CDR3nt: TGCGCCAGCAGCCAAGAGGGCTCCAAGAACAATCAGCCCCAGCATTTT
abundance: few; d_gene: TRBD1; v_gene: TRBV5-4; j_gene: TRBJ2-3; CDR3aa: CASSALTGASTDTQYF; CDR3nt: TGTGCCAGCAGCGCCCTGACAGGGGCTAGCACAGATACGCAGTATTTT
abundance: NA; d_gene: TRBD2; v_gene: TRBV29-1; j_gene: TRBJ2-7; CDR3aa: CSVAGKNSYEQYF; CDR3nt: TGCAGCGTAGCGGGGAAAAACTCCTACGAGCAGTACTTC
abundance: few; d_gene: NA; v_gene: TRBV30; j_gene: TRBJ1-3; CDR3aa: CAWSSSRFPLPGNTIYF; CDR3nt: TGTGCCTGGAGTAGTTCCCGTTTCCCCTTACCTGGAAACACCATATATTTT
abundance: NA; d_gene: NA; v_gene: TRBV30; j_gene: TRBJ2-5; CDR3aa: CAWRDYPQETQYF; CDR3nt: TGTGCCTGGAGGGACTACCCGCAAGAGACCCAGTACTTC
abundance: few; d_gene: NA; v_gene: TRBV30; j_gene: TRBJ2-5; CDR3aa: CAWSANIQETQYF; CDR3nt: TGTGCCTGGAGTGCGAATATCCAAGAGACCCAGTACTTC
abundance: few; d_gene: TRBD2; v_gene: TRBV30; j_gene: TRBJ2-5; CDR3aa: CAWSPGLAGAQETQYF; CDR3nt: TGTGCCTGGAGTCCTGGACTAGCGGGGGCCCAAGAGACCCAGTACTTC
abundance: NA; d_gene: NA; v_gene: TRBV9; j_gene: TRBJ2-7; CDR3aa: CASTLGDTAYEQYF; CDR3nt: TGTGCCAGCACTTTGGGGGACACCGCCTACGAGCAGTACTTC